The 20 T cell receptor beta chains given below trace back to one sample, sequenced in a study of tissue T cells after allogeneic stem cell transplantation. TCRdb's table, derived via immunoSEQ multiplex PCR, lists solely in-frame clones and lacks some. The sample comprises 1,800 or so clones, 45% to 50% of which are singletons, and approximately 30% rests with the top ten. This sample's time point: mouse harvest day 14 after allogeneic transplant. Tail vein injection delivered 10^7 T-cell-depleted bone marrow cells and 10^6 splenic CD5+ T cells. The sample comprised gut tissue. These receptors were collected from a female BALB/c mouse given C57BL/6 T cells with graft-versus-host disease after an allogeneic hematopoietic cell transplant.

The table lists this clone with a few counts. Each gene name is a mouse one. With the read ending 1 residue before the CDR3 end, the germline J gene is used to fill in that end. The gene calls are TRBV13-3 and TRBJ1-3; 9 nucleotides align to TRBD1. J was trimmed by 8 bases and V by 3 bases; bases with no gene match: 0. Germline V gives CDR1 NNHDY, CDR2 SYVADS. The CDR3 spans 12 residues. CDR3 DNA (partial): TGTGCCAGCAGTGGGACAGGGGATACGCTCTAT. Its translation: CASSGTGDTLY. The full CDR3 protein reads CASSGTGDTLYF.

On this clone itself: Here the gene names and germline are mouse. The DNA ends 1 residue before the CDR3 does, and the rest of the CDR3 is filled in from the germline J gene. This chain joins TRBV12-1 and TRBJ2-7, with D tentatively TRBD1 or TRBD2 (6 bases each). Trimming left V 0 bases short and J 0 bases short, with 14 bases between. Germline CDR1 SGHSN, CDR2 HYEKVE. The CDR3 has 16 residues. The CDR3 bases that were read are TGTGCCAGCTCTCTCGATGGGGGCCGGGGCTCCTATGAACAGTAC. It translates to CASSLDGGRGSYEQY. In full, the CDR3 reads CASSLDGGRGSYEQYF. The complete variable domain, with remaining parts taken from reference TRBV12-1 and TRBJ2-7, reads DSGVVQSPRHIIKEKGGRSVLTCIPISGHSNVVWYQQTLGKELKFLIQHYEKVERDKGFLPSRFSVQQFDDYHSEMNMSALELEDSAMYFCASSLDGGRGSYEQYFGPGTRLTVL.

For this clone: Germline and genes: mouse. The read terminates 1 residue before the CDR3 end, so the remaining end is supplied by the germline J gene. The chain uses TRBV26 and TRBJ2-5; tentatively, D is TRBD2 (5 bases). Germline CDR1 KGHPV, CDR2 FQNQEV (reference sequence). The V end lost 0 bases, the J end lost 6 bases, and 7 bases lay between the germline ends. The CDR3 contains 13 residues. This CDR3 is CASSLSWEDTQYF. CDR3 bases read: TGTGCCAGCAGTCTGTCCTGGGAGGACACCCAGTAC.

By sample fraction, this clone is large. The genes and germline here are from mouse. The CDR3 goes on 1 residue after the read ends, and that part is filled in from the germline J gene. The chain employs TRBV13-3 and TRBJ2-7; 9 bases are shared with TRBD2. Per germline, CDR1 NNHDY and CDR2 SYVADS. The CDR3 is made up of 13 amino acids. V shed 2 bases and J 6 bases; nucleotides not matched to a gene: 3. CDR3 in amino acids: CASSERDWVEQYF. Partial CDR3 DNA: TGTGCCAGCAGTGAGAGGGACTGGGTTGAACAGTAC.

Concerning this clone: Gene names are the mouse ones. The read gets to within 1 residue of the CDR3 end, and the germline J gene fills in the rest. The rearrangement links TRBV1 to TRBJ1-1; D might be TRBD1 (6 bases). The germline V gene encodes CDR1 NSQYPW and CDR2 LRSPGD (reference sequence). This CDR3 is 13 amino acids long. The V end lost 4 bases, the J end lost 1 base, and 7 bases lay between the germline ends. Incomplete CDR3 DNA: TGCACCTGCAGTGGGACAGAAAACACAGAAGTCTTC. This encodes CTCSGTENTEVF. The full CDR3 reads CTCSGTENTEVFF.

Worth noting for this clone: Gene names are the mouse ones. The read stops 1 residue short of the end of the CDR3; the missing end is completed from the germline J gene. The gene calls are TRBV12-1 and TRBJ1-2, with 8 positions matching TRBD1. This CDR3 comprises 14 residues. The germline V gene encodes CDR1 SGHSN and CDR2 HYEKVE. Germline trimming cut 3 bases from V and 0 bases from J; bases unmatched to any gene: 2. The chain's CDR3 is CASSSGQANSDYTF. CDR3 DNA (partial): TGTGCCAGCTCTTCGGGACAGGCAAACTCCGACTACACC.

This clone has more than one count but fewer than ten. Gene names follow the mouse nomenclature. The read ends 1 residue early relative to the CDR3; the germline J gene fills the gap. The chain couples TRBV2 to TRBJ2-1; perhaps D is TRBD1 or TRBD2 (5 bases each). In germline, CDR1 is LGHNA, CDR2 YSYQKL. Trimming removed 0 bases from V and 0 bases from J, with 9 bases in between. The CDR3 has 16 amino acids. The covered CDR3 bases are TGTGCCAGCAGCCAAGAAGCGGGGGTTAACTATGCTGAGCAGTTC. Its translation: CASSQEAGVNYAEQF. The CDR3 in its entirety is CASSQEAGVNYAEQFF.

This clone was observed a few times. Gene names denote mouse genes. Sequencing ends 1 residue short of the CDR3 end; the germline J gene provides the rest. This chain joins TRBV3 and TRBJ2-7; 7 bases match TRBD1. CDR1 is SNHLY, CDR2 FYNGKV, per germline (reference sequence). Unmatched junction bases numbered 0, after V lost 6 bases and J lost 4 bases. The CDR3 has 11 residues. Incomplete CDR3 DNA: TGTGCCAGCAGGGGACAGTATGAACAGTAC. Encoded protein: CASRGQYEQY. The whole CDR3 region reads CASRGQYEQYF.

Concerning this clone itself: The germline and genes are mouse ones. The CDR3 is cut off 1 residue early in the read; its end comes from the germline J gene. The genes are TRBV26 and TRBJ2-3, with no clear D. Germline V CDR1 and CDR2: KGHPV, FQNQEV (reference sequence). V was clipped by 4 bases and J by 0 bases, with 8 bases between them. The CDR3 runs to 14 residues. The CDR3 loop is CASSRLPSAETLYF. The CDR3 DNA, read in part, is TGTGCCAGCAGTCGACTTCCTAGTGCAGAAACGCTGTAT.

This clone is large in the sample. Gene labels here are mouse ones. The read ends 1 residue early relative to the CDR3; the germline J gene fills the gap. J is TRBJ2-7 and V is TRBV15, with D perhaps TRBD1 (5 bases). Trimming stripped 3 bases from V and 3 bases from J, with 12 bases between. CDR1 is SGHND, CDR2 FRSKSL, per germline. The CDR3 sequence is 14 residues long. The part of the CDR3 DNA that was read is TGTGCCAGCAGTTTGAGGGCAGGGATCTATGAACAGTAC. Its translation: CASSLRAGIYEQY. The full CDR3 protein reads CASSLRAGIYEQYF.

This clone was observed once. Gene names denote mouse genes. From the germline J gene comes the end of the CDR3, since the read stops 1 residue before it. The chain is built from TRBV26 and TRBJ2-4; D is unclear. Per the germline V gene, CDR1 is KGHPV and CDR2 is FQNQEV (reference sequence). The CDR3 totals 14 residues. V shed 2 bases and J shed 0 bases, with 6 bases lying between them. CDR3 residues: CASSLAGSQNTLYF. The DNA read from the CDR3 is TGTGCCAGCAGTCTGGCGGGGAGTCAAAACACCTTGTAC.

In the case of this clone: Mouse gene names and germline throughout. The read comes to an end 1 residue before the CDR3 does, leaving the germline J gene to fill in the end. The V call is TRBV19, the J call TRBJ2-1, with TRBD1 matching 9 bases. This CDR3 spans 13 amino acids. Unmatched junction bases numbered 1, after V lost 2 bases and J lost 7 bases. The germline V gene encodes CDR1 FNHDT and CDR2 SITEND (reference sequence). The DNA read from the CDR3 is TGTGCCAGCAGTATCGGACAGGGGGCTGAGCAGTTC. Amino acid sequence: CASSIGQGAEQF. From start to end, the CDR3 is CASSIGQGAEQFF.

Concerning this clone: Gene names and germline refer to mouse. Read data end 1 residue before the CDR3 end; the end is taken from the germline J gene. The chain uses TRBV15 and TRBJ2-4; a weak D match, TRBD1 (6 bases). CDR1 and CDR2 (germline): SGHND, FRSKSL. The ends were cut back, 5 bases at V and 2 bases at J, with 11 bases in the middle. This CDR3 spans 14 amino acids. The CDR3 DNA, read in part, is TGTGCCAGCAGTCCCTCAGGGGTTCAAAACACCTTGTAC. It yields the protein CASSPSGVQNTLY. The full CDR3 is CASSPSGVQNTLYF.

As regards this clone: Mouse names are used for the genes. The CDR3 DNA, read in part, is TGCTCCAGCAGTCAGCCGACTGGGTATGAACAGTAC. Its protein is CSSSQPTGYEQY. The whole CDR3 sequence reads CSSSQPTGYEQYF. V is TRBV23 and J is TRBJ2-7; TRBD2 reflects the table's D call only, with no check against the DNA. The read comes to an end 1 residue before the CDR3 does, leaving the germline J gene to fill in the end. CDR3 size: 13 residues. Germline V gene sequence: CDR1 KGHTA, CDR2 FQNQQP.

About this clone itself: Germline and genes: mouse. The DNA ends 1 residue before the CDR3 does, and the rest of the CDR3 is filled in from the germline J gene. The rearrangement uses TRBV4 and TRBJ1-3; possibly TRBD1 for D (5 bases). Looked up from germline, CDR1 is LGHDT and CDR2 is YNNKQL (reference sequence). Trimming took 5 bases from V and 0 from J, leaving 8 bases between them. The CDR3 consists of 14 residues. CDR3 loop: CASSPDSSGNTLYF. CDR3 bases read: TGTGCCAGCAGCCCTGACAGTTCTGGAAATACGCTCTAT.

Only a few counts were recorded for this clone. Gene names follow the mouse nomenclature. Read sequence stops 1 residue before the CDR3 end, and the germline J gene provides the missing end. The chain is built from TRBV26 and TRBJ2-7, with D perhaps matching TRBD1 or TRBD2 (6 bases each). The CDR3 length is 12 residues. CDR1 and CDR2 from the germline V gene are KGHPV and FQNQEV (reference sequence). The V end was cut by 6 bases, the J end by 3 bases, with 9 bases between. CDR3: CASSGGFYEQYF. The CDR3 DNA, read in part, is TGTGCCAGCAGCGGGGGCTTCTATGAACAGTAC.

This clone has a handful of counts. Mouse names are used for the genes. The read halts 1 residue ahead of the CDR3 end, with the missing end drawn from the germline J gene. This chain links TRBV15 with TRBJ2-2; TRBD1 matches at 7 bases. CDR3 length: 15 residues. CDR1 and CDR2 (germline): SGHND, FRSKSL. Losses at the gene ends were 5 bases for V and 0 bases for J; bases not matched to a gene: 3. The CDR3 sequence: CASSRQGANTGQLYF. The part of the CDR3 DNA that was read is TGTGCCAGCAGTCGACAGGGCGCAAACACCGGGCAGCTCTAC.

To note about this clone: Gene names are the mouse ones. Coverage ceases 1 residue before the CDR3 finishes, and the germline J gene fills in the end. The chain employs TRBV26 and TRBJ1-1; a possible D gene is TRBD1 (5 bases). The CDR3 runs to 12 residues. Trimming cost V 2 bases and J 6 bases, with 7 bases left between them. CDR1 is KGHPV, CDR2 FQNQEV, per germline (reference sequence). The CDR3 DNA, read in part, is TGTGCCAGCAGTCTGGAGGGACCAGAAGTCTTC. It yields the protein CASSLEGPEVF. The entire CDR3 reads CASSLEGPEVFF. Using reference TRBV26 and TRBJ1-1 for the parts outside the CDR3, the full variable domain is NSKVIQTPRYLVKGQGQKAKMRCIPEKGHPVVFWYQQNKNNEFKFLINFQNQEVLQQIDMTEKRFSAECPSNSPCSLEIQSSEAGDSALYLCASSLEGPEVFFGKGTRLTVV.

Points on this clone: Genes and germline come from the mouse. From the germline J gene comes the end of the CDR3, since the read stops 1 residue before it. The V call is TRBV15, the J call TRBJ2-5; unclear D gene. V lost 3 bases to trimming and J lost 0 bases, with 4 bases between them. CDR1 and CDR2 (germline): SGHND, FRSKSL. This CDR3 contains 13 residues. The chain's CDR3 is CASSLGNQDTQYF. CDR3 DNA, as far as it was read: TGTGCCAGCAGTTTGGGTAACCAAGACACCCAGTAC.

A word on this clone: Gene names are the mouse ones. The read terminates 1 residue before the CDR3 end, so the remaining end is supplied by the germline J gene. The chain combines TRBV26 with TRBJ1-2; 8 nucleotides line up with TRBD1. The germline gives CDR1 KGHPV, CDR2 FQNQEV (reference sequence). The trim removed 6 bases at V and 1 base at J, leaving 4 bases unmatched. The CDR3 sequence is 14 residues long. The DNA read from the CDR3 is TGTGCCAGCAGCCCGACAGGGGTAAACTCCGACTACACC. Residues: CASSPTGVNSDYT. From start to end, the CDR3 is CASSPTGVNSDYTF.